This TCR beta chain originates from a study of blood T cell repertoires in COVID-19 (dated by TCRdb to the early 2020s). Background for the entire study: Collaborator samples came from the United States, Italy and Spain and covered acute and convalescent phases of COVID-19. The prospective study material was composed of cDNA or gDNA derived from T cells, B-cell-depleted T cells, or PBMCs. A freely available public database, intended as a resource for researchers studying the immune response to SARS-CoV-2, is where the repertoires were released. HLA class I and class II types, where available, came from metadata supplied by the sample provider rather than from assay-based typing. A de-identified subject ID, COVID-19 status, age in years and sex were almost always included in the sample metadata. Samples were obtained from the ongoing ImmuneRACE study (first 160 participants) and from 1,200 or so subjects provided by 6 global collaborators. The dataset comprised deeply sampled blood TCRbeta repertoires from subjects exposed to, actively infected with, or recovered from COVID-19. Beyond this particular receptor, the publication reports: The amount of clinical and demographic metadata varied by source and participant and was provided uncurated.

TCRbeta CDR3 regions were amplified from genomic DNA by means of the immunoSEQ Assay, a bias-controlled multiplex PCR. Per the source publication's procedure: Within the assay, amplification of reference gene primers was used to estimate how many nucleated cells each sample contained. To quantify the absolute abundance of each unique TCRbeta CDR3 rearrangement, sequence reads were collapsed and filtered. For each sample, productive Simpson clonality was calculated as the square root of Simpson's diversity index over productive rearrangements. Not all clones reach the TCRdb copy of this immuneACCESS table, which keeps in-frame sequences only. Checked studies attribute under half of the gap to unresolved V genes and leave the rest unexplained. V, J and clone size reflect that table, while D and trimming were determined from the DNA. The sample table shows about 100,000 clones, and 85% are seen once. The ten largest clones capture about 1.8% of the sample.

Trimming at the junction amounts to 0 bases on V and 3 bases on J, and the germline ends lie 7 bases apart. The cysteine opens and the phenylalanine closes a CDR3 of 14 amino acids. The retained sequence is limited to the CDR3, 42 bases, with the frame set at the first base. The germline V gene (reference sequence) supplies CDR1 SGHKS and CDR2 YYEKEE. Remarks on this clone: Its antigen target is currently unknown. No quality values exist for individual bases; no much larger clone is one base distant.

Each collaborating institution followed its own protocols to collect whole blood in K2EDTA tubes. For TCRbeta analysis, collaborators shipped samples as frozen whole blood, isolated PBMCs, or DNA extracted from either of those sample types. Recombination linked TRBV5-5 to TRBJ1-5; a tentative D call is TRBD1 (5 bases match). The sequencing input was peripheral blood. This sequence originates from a woman aged 65 to 85 with active or convalescent COVID-19. The CDR3 amino acid sequence is: CASSLGQSNQPQHF. The bases are TGTGCCAGCAGCTTGGGACAGTCCAATCAGCCCCAGCATTTT. The entire variable domain, with the stretches around the CDR3 drawn from the reference TRBV5-5 and TRBJ1-5 proteins, is DAGVTQSPTHLIKTRGQQVTLRCSPISGHKSVSWYQQVLGQGPQFIFQYYEKEERGRGNFPDRFSARQFPNYSSELNVNALLLGDSALYLCASSLGQSNQPQHFGDGTRLSIL.